A selection of T cell receptor beta chains follows, all from one sample in a study of blood T cell repertoires in COVID-19. The table came from immunoSEQ multiplex PCR; TCRdb's copy has only in-frame clones and leaves some out. The table includes 35,000 or so clones, roughly nine tenths detected once. The sequenced material came from peripheral blood. Receptor source: a human donor in a cohort sampled during active COVID-19. Each CDR3 is given with its conserved first and last residue. Each record gives: CDR3 DNA, CDR3 protein, clone size, D gene, V gene, J gene. The D gene is left open where the match is weak. The size of a clone is reported for some rows only, either as once, few or many, or as a class for expanded clones.

cdr3_nt: TGTGCCAGCAGCGTAGAGAGGGGCACAGATACGCAGTATTTT
cdr3_aa: CASSVERGTDTQYF
clone_size: once
d_call: -
v_call: TRBV9
j_call: TRBJ2-3

cdr3_nt: TGTGCCAGCAGCTTTACCTTTACAGACGCTGGGGCCAACGTCCTGACTTTC
cdr3_aa: CASSFTFTDAGANVLTF
clone_size: once
d_call: -
v_call: TRBV7-2
j_call: TRBJ2-6

cdr3_nt: TGTGCCAGCAGCTTGTGGGGCAGGGGGCTTCACTATGGCTACACCTTC
cdr3_aa: CASSLWGRGLHYGYTF
clone_size: -
d_call: TRBD1
v_call: TRBV7-9
j_call: TRBJ1-2

cdr3_nt: TGTGCCAGCAGTTGGGGGACAGGGGGCCGCGAGCAGTACTTC
cdr3_aa: CASSWGTGGREQYF
clone_size: -
d_call: TRBD1
v_call: TRBV6-6
j_call: TRBJ2-7

cdr3_nt: TGTGCCAGTAGTAGAATAGCGGGGGGAGTCTACGAGCAGTACTTC
cdr3_aa: CASSRIAGGVYEQYF
clone_size: -
d_call: TRBD2
v_call: TRBV19
j_call: TRBJ2-7

cdr3_nt: TGTGCCAGCAGTTACCAGGGCGTGAACACCGGGGAGCTGTTTTTT
cdr3_aa: CASSYQGVNTGELFF
clone_size: once
d_call: -
v_call: TRBV6-6
j_call: TRBJ2-2

cdr3_nt: TGTGCCAGCAGTTTCCGTAAGGGACAGTTAAGCTACGAGCAGTACTTC
cdr3_aa: CASSFRKGQLSYEQYF
clone_size: -
d_call: TRBD1
v_call: TRBV28
j_call: TRBJ2-7

cdr3_nt: TGTGCCAGCAGCTTCACGACAGGATATGAAAAACTGTTTTTT
cdr3_aa: CASSFTTGYEKLFF
clone_size: -
d_call: -
v_call: TRBV5-4
j_call: TRBJ1-4

cdr3_nt: TGTGCCAGCAGCCAAACGACTAGCGGCGAGCAGTACTTC
cdr3_aa: CASSQTTSGEQYF
clone_size: -
d_call: TRBD2
v_call: TRBV3-1/TRBV3-2
j_call: TRBJ2-7

cdr3_nt: TGTGCCAGCAGTACCTCGAGGTGGCCAGCCTTCAATCAGCCCCAGCATTTT
cdr3_aa: CASSTSRWPAFNQPQHF
clone_size: few
d_call: -
v_call: TRBV28
j_call: TRBJ1-5

cdr3_nt: TGTGCCTGGAGTGTAGGAGGGCCTGCTCGAAACACCATATATTTT
cdr3_aa: CAWSVGGPARNTIYF
clone_size: -
d_call: -
v_call: TRBV30
j_call: TRBJ1-3

cdr3_nt: TGTGCCAGCAGCTACCCGCCCGGAGACACGCAGTATTTT
cdr3_aa: CASSYPPGDTQYF
clone_size: -
d_call: -
v_call: TRBV7-9
j_call: TRBJ2-3

cdr3_nt: TGTGCCAGTAGGGGACTAGCGGGAGTTGGGCCCGGGGAGCTGTTTTTT
cdr3_aa: CASRGLAGVGPGELFF
clone_size: -
d_call: TRBD2
v_call: TRBV19
j_call: TRBJ2-2

cdr3_nt: TGCGCCAGCAGCTTGCCCGTAGCGGGAGGCGGCCCCGAGCAGTACTTC
cdr3_aa: CASSLPVAGGGPEQYF
clone_size: -
d_call: TRBD2
v_call: TRBV5-1
j_call: TRBJ2-7

cdr3_nt: TGCGCCAGCAGCCAAGAGTTGGGGCAATCCTACGAGCAGTACTTC
cdr3_aa: CASSQELGQSYEQYF
clone_size: -
d_call: -
v_call: TRBV4-3
j_call: TRBJ2-7

cdr3_nt: TGCGCCAGCAGCCAAGTAGCGGGGTCCTACAATGAGCAGTTCTTC
cdr3_aa: CASSQVAGSYNEQFF
clone_size: -
d_call: TRBD2
v_call: TRBV4-3
j_call: TRBJ2-1

cdr3_nt: TGTGCCAGCAGTGGAGGTTGGACTAGCGGCTACGAGCAGTACTTC
cdr3_aa: CASSGGWTSGYEQYF
clone_size: -
d_call: TRBD2
v_call: TRBV2
j_call: TRBJ2-7